Below are 28 T cell receptor beta chains sequenced from a single sample in a study of spatial heterogeneity in lung cancer. The sample's time point: blood at routine non-recurrence follow-up after resection. TCRdb processed the 5' RACE reads anew with MiXCR; each CDR3 protein has one entry. The sample lists over 95,000 distinct CDR3 sequences, approximately 11% seen once, with approximately 24% in the top ten. Source: PBMCs, taken at follow-up. The receptors stem from a female donor with early-stage non-small cell lung cancer.

The V and J genes are TRBV2 and TRBJ1-4; D is unresolved. CDR3 length: 15 amino acids. Germline lookup yields CDR1 SNHLY and CDR2 FYNNEI. Trimming cost V 3 bases and J 3 bases, with 11 bases left between them. The CDR3 sequence is CASSDPGSSNEKLFF. Written as DNA, the CDR3 is TGTGCCAGCAGTGACCCGGGGTCATCTAATGAAAAACTGTTTTTT. The full variable domain, rest sourced from reference TRBV2 and TRBJ1-4, is EPEVTQTPSHQVTQMGQEVILRCVPISNHLYFYWYRQILGQKVEFLVSFYNNEISEKSEIFDDQFSVERPDGSNFTLKIRSTKLEDSAMYFCASSDPGSSNEKLFFGSGTQLSVL.

This clonotype occurred a few times. This chain links TRBV15 with TRBJ2-5; maybe TRBD1 (5 bases). Trimming took off 0 bases at V and 3 bases at J, with 11 bases between the two ends. CDR3 length: 15 residues. Germline assignment: CDR1 LNHNV and CDR2 YYDKDF (reference sequence). In nucleotides, the CDR3 is TGTGCCACCAGCAGAGATCCGACAGATAAAGAGACCCAGTACTTC. Amino acids: CATSRDPTDKETQYF.

V gene TRBV7-2 combines with J gene TRBJ2-2; D might be TRBD2 (6 bases). CDR3 length equals 13 residues. V was cut by 3 bases and J by 5 bases, with 7 bases left in between. In germline, CDR1 is SGHTA, CDR2 FQGNSA. The CDR3 nucleotides are TGTGCCAGCAGCTTTAGCGGTACCGGGGAGCTGTTTTTT. As protein: CASSFSGTGELFF. Supplemented by reference TRBV7-2 and TRBJ2-2, the full variable domain reads GAGVSQSPSNKVTEKGKDVELRCDPISGHTALYWYRQSLGQGLEFLIYFQGNSAPDKSGLPSDRFSAERTGGSVSTLTIQRTQQEDSAVYLCASSFSGTGELFFGEGSRLTVL.

The CDR3 DNA is TGTGCCGGCTCGCCGGGACAGTTAAGCAATCAGCCCCAGCATTTT. Its protein is CAGSPGQLSNQPQHF. The J gene is TRBJ1-5, the V gene TRBV28, with 7 bases identical to TRBD1. The germline V gene encodes CDR1 MDHEN and CDR2 SYDVKM. The junction had 11 bases not matched to a gene; V was cut back by 11 bases and J by 1 base. This CDR3 spans 15 amino acids.

The table lists this clonotype with a few counts. The V gene is TRBV29-1, the J gene TRBJ2-1; 9 bases are a match to TRBD2. Germline-derived CDR1 and CDR2 are SQVTM and ANQGSEA. J lost 0 bases, V lost 6 bases, and 15 bases had no gene match. The CDR3 has 18 amino acids. The CDR3 region is CSVAAGGRLFSSYNEQFF. CDR3 nucleotide sequence: TGCAGCGTAGCAGCGGGAGGCAGATTATTTAGCTCCTACAATGAGCAGTTCTTC.

This sequence joins TRBV20-1 and TRBJ1-5, with D possibly TRBD1 on 5 matching bases. Germline lookup yields CDR1 DFQATT and CDR2 SNEGSKA (reference sequence). This CDR3 contains 12 residues. The germline V and J ends were trimmed by 2 bases and 4 bases, with 6 bases remaining between them. DNA for the CDR3: TGCAGTGCTAGACAGGGTAATCAGCCCCAGCATTTT. It specifies CSARQGNQPQHF.

This clonotype was counted only a few times. The chain has TRBV28 and TRBJ2-5, with 12 positions matching TRBD2. CDR1 and CDR2 (germline): MDHEN, SYDVKM. This CDR3 spans 16 amino acids. V lost 6 bases, J lost 0 bases, and 5 bases stayed unmatched. The CDR3 spells CASSSGLAGYQETQYF. CDR3 DNA: TGTGCCAGCAGCTCTGGACTAGCGGGATACCAAGAGACCCAGTACTTC.

This clonotype has just a few counts. V usage is TRBV6-5 and J usage is TRBJ2-3; D remains ambiguous. Germline V lookup: CDR1 MNHEY, CDR2 SVGAGI. The CDR3 has 14 residues. The V end lost 5 bases, the J end lost 2 bases, and 11 bases lay between the germline ends. Here the CDR3 reads CASSLRSHTDTQYF. The CDR3 DNA reads as TGTGCCAGCAGTCTTCGGTCCCACACAGATACGCAGTATTTT.

CDR3: CASSTRDTSYGYTF. The DNA of the CDR3 is TGTGCCAGCAGCACGAGGGACACTTCCTATGGCTACACCTTC. This chain links TRBV2 with TRBJ1-2; possible D gene TRBD1, 6 bases. V lost 6 bases and J lost 4, with 15 bases in between. The CDR3 contains 14 residues. Germline loops: CDR1 SNHLY, CDR2 FYNNEI.

This chain joins TRBV9 and TRBJ1-2, with D uncertain. CDR1 SGDLS and CDR2 YYNGEE come from the germline V gene. The CDR3 totals 14 residues. The V gene lost 7 bases and the J gene lost 0 bases, with 13 bases spanning the gap. Here the CDR3 reads CASAKKAPNYGYTF. CDR3 nucleotides: TGTGCCAGCGCCAAAAAGGCTCCTAACTATGGCTACACCTTC.

V gene TRBV6-1 combines with J gene TRBJ2-7; TRBD1 aligns across 8 bases. The CDR3 is 12 residues long. Germline values: CDR1 MNHNS, CDR2 SASEGT. With 10 bases clipped from V and 5 bases from J, the junction kept 7 bases outside the gene matches. The CDR3 DNA reads TGTGCCACCGGGACAGGAAGACACGAGCAGTACTTC. It codes for CATGTGRHEQYF.

The chain has TRBV10-1 and TRBJ2-1; TRBD2 matches 9 bases. The CDR3 loop spans 15 amino acids. The germline V gene encodes CDR1 WNHNN and CDR2 SYGVQD (reference sequence). With 0 bases clipped from V and 8 bases from J, the junction kept 5 bases outside the gene matches. As DNA, the CDR3 is TGCGCCAGCAGTGAGTCCCTAGCGGGGAGGCATGAGCAGTTCTTC. This translates into CASSESLAGRHEQFF.

This clonotype was picked up many times. The chain carries TRBV5-1 and TRBJ1-1; 11 bases map to TRBD1. The CDR3 spans 15 residues. The V segment lost 0 bases and the J segment 4 bases; nucleotides outside the gene matches: 2. In germline, CDR1 is SGHRS, CDR2 YFSETQ. The DNA of the CDR3 is TGCGCCAGCAGCTTGGTGGGGACAGGGGGCACTGAAGCTTTCTTT. This translates into CASSLVGTGGTEAFF.

There are a few counts of this clonotype. The CDR3 DNA reads as TGTGCCAGCAGCATAAGTACCCGTTATAGCAATCAGCCCCAGCATTTT. This encodes CASSISTRYSNQPQHF. The rearrangement joins TRBV27 to TRBJ1-5, with D uncertain. The CDR3 consists of 16 residues. Between the trimmed V and J ends, which lost 6 bases and 0 bases, there was a span of 15 bases. Germline assignment: CDR1 MNHEY and CDR2 SMNVEV (reference sequence).

This clonotype was recorded a few times. The chain recombines TRBV14 with TRBJ2-5; D is tentatively TRBD1 or TRBD2 (5 bases each). Germline CDR1 SGHDN, CDR2 FVKESK. With 4 bases removed from V and 1 base from J, the gap between germline ends came to 19 bases. This CDR3 region has 17 residues. The CDR3 bases are TGTGCCAGCAGCCGACCCCGACGGGGCAGTTTCCAAGAGACCCAGTACTTC. Translated, it gives CASSRPRRGSFQETQYF.

The V gene is TRBV6-5, the J gene TRBJ2-5, with a possible D match to TRBD2 (6 bases). V lost 6 bases and J lost 1, with 9 bases in between. This CDR3 region has 13 residues. Germline V gene sequence: CDR1 MNHEY, CDR2 SVGAGI. The CDR3 here is CASSGTFQETQYF. The CDR3 DNA is TGTGCCAGCAGCGGGACTTTCCAAGAGACCCAGTACTTC.

The V call is TRBV7-6, the J call TRBJ1-2; 7 positions match TRBD1. This CDR3 has 13 residues. V gave up 5 bases and J gave up 6 bases; unmatched junction bases: 6. Germline V lookup: CDR1 SGHVS, CDR2 FNYEAQ. The DNA of the CDR3 is TGTGCCAGCAGCAGAACAGGGGTTGATGGCTACACCTTC. Translated, it gives CASSRTGVDGYTF.

The chain recombines TRBV4-1 with TRBJ2-5; no firm D call. The CDR3 sequence is 11 residues long. Germline lookup yields CDR1 MGHRA and CDR2 YSYEKL. Between the trimmed V and J ends, which lost 2 bases and 8 bases, there was a span of 6 bases. DNA of the CDR3: TGCGCCAGCAGCCAATCGAGAACCCAGTACTTC. It translates to CASSQSRTQYF.

This clonotype was seen a few times. The chain links TRBV6-2 or TRBV6-3 to TRBJ2-6; no clear D. Germline V CDR1 and CDR2: MNHEY, SVGEGT. CDR3 length: 13 residues. V lost 0 bases to trimming and J lost 8 bases, with 5 bases between them. CDR3: CASSYSRTNVLTF. The CDR3 bases are TGTGCCAGCAGTTACTCCCGGACCAACGTCCTGACTTTC.

This clonotype was seen at least ten times. The rearrangement links TRBV16 to TRBJ1-5; D is unclear. Germline CDR1 and CDR2: KGHSY and FQNENV. CDR3 length: 14 residues. The V gene lost 0 bases and the J gene lost 5 bases, with 8 bases spanning the gap. CDR3 in amino acids: CASSQSGGDQPQHF. The CDR3 DNA reads as TGTGCCAGCAGCCAATCGGGCGGTGATCAGCCCCAGCATTTT.

V usage is TRBV6-1 and J usage is TRBJ1-2; weak D call: TRBD1 (6 bases). Germline loops: CDR1 MNHNS, CDR2 SASEGT. CDR3 length: 14 residues. The V end was cut by 6 bases, the J end by 5 bases, with 16 bases between. CDR3 nucleotides: TGTGCCAGCAGCACGAACAGGGCCGTTTATGGCTACACCTTC. Amino acids: CASSTNRAVYGYTF.

This clonotype was picked up many times. The chain is built from TRBV24-1 and TRBJ2-1; maybe TRBD2 (6 bases). The CDR3 contains 16 residues. The V gene's germline CDR1 is KGHDR and CDR2 SFDVKD. Trimming took 9 bases from V and 0 from J, leaving 17 bases between them. The CDR3 DNA reads TGTGCCACCGGAGGAGGGGCTGTTGGCTCCTACAATGAGCAGTTCTTC. Protein: CATGGGAVGSYNEQFF.

In this sample, this clonotype turned up a few times. V and J are TRBV4-3 and TRBJ1-2, with D possibly TRBD1 on 6 matching bases. The CDR3 spans 13 residues. The germline CDR1 and CDR2 sequences are LGHNA and YSLEER. V dropped 3 bases and J dropped 7 bases, with 12 bases sitting between them. The CDR3 region is CASSQDRTIGYTF. CDR3 bases: TGCGCCAGCAGCCAGGACAGAACTATTGGCTACACCTTC.

The chain combines TRBV10-1 with TRBJ2-3; 10 bases agree with TRBD2. CDR3 length: 15 residues. Germline V gene sequence: CDR1 WNHNN, CDR2 SYGVQD (reference sequence). V dropped 3 bases and J dropped 3; count of bases not matched to a gene: 3. The DNA of the CDR3 is TGCGCCAGCAGTGACCCTAGCGGGAGTACAGATACGCAGTATTTT. Its translation is CASSDPSGSTDTQYF.

The V call is TRBV5-1, the J call TRBJ2-7; 7 nucleotides align to TRBD1. The length of the CDR3 is 14 residues. Looked up from germline, CDR1 is SGHRS and CDR2 is YFSETQ. Trimming cost V 2 bases and J 2 bases; bases outside gene matches: 4. CDR3: CASSFTGDTYEQYF. The DNA for the CDR3 is TGCGCCAGCAGCTTTACAGGGGACACCTACGAGCAGTACTTC. Supplemented by reference TRBV5-1 and TRBJ2-7, the full variable domain reads KAGVTQTPRYLIKTRGQQVTLSCSPISGHRSVSWYQQTPGQGLQFLFEYFSETQRNKGNFPGRFSGRQFSNSRSEMNVSTLELGDSALYLCASSFTGDTYEQYFGPGTRLTVT.

The rearrangement uses TRBV6-5 and TRBJ2-2; D is ambiguous. The CDR3 runs 14 residues. The V gene lost 2 bases and the J gene lost 1 base, with 5 bases spanning the gap. From germline, CDR1 is MNHEY and CDR2 SVGAGI. In DNA, the CDR3 is TGTGCCAGCAGTTACACCCAGAACACCGGGGAGCTGTTTTTT. This sequence encodes CASSYTQNTGELFF.

The CDR3 sequence: CASSLSQGSAEAFF. Written as DNA, the CDR3 is TGTGCCAGCAGTTTATCACAGGGATCCGCTGAAGCTTTCTTT. J is TRBJ1-1 and V is TRBV28; a possible D gene is TRBD1 (6 bases). V lost 1 base and J 6 bases, leaving 12 bases between the germline ends. This CDR3 is 14 amino acids long. Germline V CDR1 and CDR2: MDHEN, SYDVKM.

Of note for this clonotype: It may be a read error: a sequence one base away is much more abundant. The chain uses TRBV3-1 and TRBJ1-3; D is unclear. Germline V lookup: CDR1 LGHDT, CDR2 YNNKEL (reference sequence). Trimming shortened V by 1 base and J by 2 bases, and 6 bases separated the two germline ends. The CDR3 has 14 residues. The CDR3 loop is CASSQGRAGNTIYF. CDR3 DNA sequence: TGTGCCAGCAGCCAAGGAAGGGCTGGAAACACCATATATTTT.